The 26 T cell receptor beta chains below come from one sample, sequenced in a study of blood T cell repertoires in COVID-19. Data came from immunoSEQ multiplex PCR; TCRdb stores just in-frame clones and leaves some out. The table shows roughly 80,000 clones, with more than 70% occurring only once. Sequencing was carried out using peripheral blood. The receptors were gathered from a woman of 80 years or more with acute or convalescent COVID-19.

The chain carries TRBV28 and TRBJ1-5, with 7 positions matching TRBD1. This CDR3 spans 15 amino acids. J lost 3 bases, V lost 7 bases, and 9 bases had no gene match. CDR1 MDHEN and CDR2 SYDVKM come from the germline V gene. Written as DNA, the CDR3 is TGTGCCAGCACCTCCCCAGAGGGGGCCAATCAGCCCCAGCATTTT. Its translation: CASTSPEGANQPQHF.

The V call is TRBV27, the J call TRBJ1-3, with D uncertain. Germline assignment: CDR1 MNHEY and CDR2 SMNVEV (reference sequence). This CDR3 is built from 13 residues. V lost 4 bases and J 3 bases, leaving 7 bases between the germline ends. CDR3 bases: TGTGCCAGCAGTTCAAACGGTGGAAACACCATATATTTT. This sequence encodes CASSSNGGNTIYF.

The chain combines TRBV25-1 with TRBJ2-2; a possible D gene is TRBD1 (6 bases). Germline values: CDR1 MGHDK, CDR2 SYGVNS. This CDR3 comprises 13 residues. V lost 2 bases and J 6 bases, leaving 7 bases between the germline ends. This CDR3 reads CASSEPGAGELFF. CDR3 DNA sequence: TGTGCCAGCAGTGAACCAGGGGCCGGGGAGCTGTTTTTT. Combining the CDR3 with reference TRBV25-1 and TRBJ2-2 gives the whole variable domain EADIYQTPRYLVIGTGKKITLECSQTMGHDKMYWYQQDPGMELHLIHYSYGVNSTEKGDLSSESTVSRIRTEHFPLTLESARPSHTSQYLCASSEPGAGELFFGEGSRLTVL.

V usage is TRBV24-1 and J usage is TRBJ2-1; TRBD2 aligns across 7 bases. V lost 4 bases to trimming and J lost 4 bases; unmatched junction nucleotides: 6. The CDR3 is made up of 15 amino acids. From germline, CDR1 is KGHDR and CDR2 SFDVKD. The CDR3 here is CATSDPTGGYNEQFF. The CDR3 bases are TGTGCCACCAGTGACCCGACGGGGGGTTACAATGAGCAGTTCTTC.

The chain has TRBV5-6 and TRBJ1-1, with D hard to call. The CDR3 is 14 amino acids. Germline V gives CDR1 SGHDT, CDR2 YYEEEE. V lost 0 bases, J lost 0 bases, and 6 bases lay in between. The CDR3 spells CASSLARMNTEAFF. In nucleotides, the CDR3 is TGTGCCAGCAGCTTGGCGCGTATGAACACTGAAGCTTTCTTT.

The CDR3 nucleotides read TGTGCCAGCAGGCAGGGGGTAAGCACAGATACGCAGTATTTT. Translated, it gives CASRQGVSTDTQYF. This chain joins TRBV19 and TRBJ2-3; 7 bases fit TRBD1. The CDR3 length is 14 residues. Trimming took 9 bases from V and 0 from J; bases not matched to a gene: 6. The germline gives CDR1 LNHDA, CDR2 SQIVND (reference sequence).

This chain links TRBV5-5 with TRBJ1-2; D is ambiguous. CDR3 length equals 16 residues. V lost 0 bases and J 4 bases, leaving 16 bases between the germline ends. Germline V CDR1 and CDR2: SGHKS, YYEKEE (reference sequence). This chain's CDR3 is CASSLGGIGVGYGYTF. DNA for the CDR3: TGTGCCAGCAGCTTGGGAGGAATCGGGGTCGGCTATGGCTACACCTTC.

This chain links TRBV10-3 with TRBJ2-2; TRBD2 agrees at 8 bases. The CDR3 covers 13 residues. V shed 10 bases and J 7 bases; nucleotides not matched to a gene: 8. The germline V gene encodes CDR1 ENHRY and CDR2 SYGVKD. The CDR3 reads CATLAGRIGELFF. As DNA, the CDR3 is TGTGCCACTCTAGCGGGTAGGATCGGGGAGCTGTTTTTT.

The chain uses TRBV18 and TRBJ1-2, with 7 bases fitting TRBD1. The CDR3 runs to 14 residues. Germline CDR1 is KGHSH and CDR2 is LQKENI. The J segment lost 1 base and the V segment lost 5 bases, leaving 4 bases of the junction unmatched. CDR3 DNA: TGTGCCAGCTCAATCGGGGACAGTAACTATGGCTACACCTTC. Translation: CASSIGDSNYGYTF.

V usage is TRBV5-1 and J usage is TRBJ1-2; no clear D. Trimming pared 4 bases from V and 4 bases from J, leaving 20 bases between. Per the germline V gene, CDR1 is SGHRS and CDR2 is YFSETQ. The CDR3 has 16 residues. Here the CDR3 reads CASSHGVPELTYGYTF. CDR3 nucleotides: TGCGCCAGCAGCCACGGGGTCCCAGAACTTACCTATGGCTACACCTTC.

The V call is TRBV18, the J call TRBJ2-2, with D possibly matching TRBD2 (5 bases). From germline, CDR1 is KGHSH and CDR2 LQKENI. The CDR3 extends over 15 amino acids. The V end lost 5 bases, the J end lost 6 bases, and 16 bases lay between the germline ends. CDR3 nucleotides: TGTGCCAGCTCAGCACTAGATTCCAACGCCGGGGAGCTGTTTTTT. Translating it yields CASSALDSNAGELFF. Based on the CDR3 plus reference TRBV18 and TRBJ2-2, the full variable domain is NAGVMQNPRHLVRRRGQEARLRCSPMKGHSHVYWYRQLPEEGLKFMVYLQKENIIDESGMPKERFSAEFPKEGPSILRIQQVVRGDSAAYFCASSALDSNAGELFFGEGSRLTVL.

The chain has TRBV5-5 and TRBJ1-2; 9 bases match TRBD1. Germline lookup yields CDR1 SGHKS and CDR2 YYEKEE (reference sequence). The CDR3 contains 14 residues. Unmatched junction bases numbered 6, after V lost 1 base and J lost 8 bases. The CDR3 protein is CASSLLQGAIGYTF. Written as DNA, the CDR3 is TGTGCCAGCAGCTTGTTACAGGGGGCGATAGGCTACACCTTC.

The V call is TRBV6-5, the J call TRBJ2-5; no definite D call. Trimming shortened V by 6 bases and J by 7 bases, and 18 bases separated the two germline ends. This CDR3 has 14 residues. Germline V CDR1 and CDR2: MNHEY, SVGAGI. CDR3 DNA sequence: TGTGCCAGCAGAACAGTCTTACCCACCGGGACCCAGTACTTC. This gives the protein CASRTVLPTGTQYF.

The V gene is TRBV19, the J gene TRBJ2-7, with D unclear. In germline, CDR1 is LNHDA, CDR2 SQIVND (reference sequence). Trimming cost V 2 bases and J 1 base, with 6 bases left between them. This CDR3 region has 13 residues. CDR3 loop: CASSITLSYEQYF. CDR3 sequence (DNA): TGTGCCAGTAGTATAACCCTATCCTACGAGCAGTACTTC. Full variable domain (rest looked up from reference TRBV19 and TRBJ2-7): DGGITQSPKYLFRKEGQNVTLSCEQNLNHDAMYWYRQDPGQGLRLIYYSQIVNDFQKGDIAEGYSVSREKKESFPLTVTSAQKNPTAFYLCASSITLSYEQYFGPGTRLTVT.

The J gene is TRBJ2-7, the V gene TRBV6-5; 9 bases are a match to TRBD1. Germline CDR1 reads MNHEY; CDR2 reads SVGAGI. The V and J ends lost 8 bases and 3 bases, in that order; junction bases with no gene match: 8. This CDR3 is 14 amino acids long. CDR3 protein: CASLDRDRDYEQYF. The CDR3 DNA reads as TGTGCCAGCTTGGACCGGGACAGGGACTACGAGCAGTACTTC.

This clone was picked up one time. This chain links TRBV5-1 with TRBJ1-1; possibly TRBD1 for D (5 bases). Trimming pared 4 bases from V and 0 bases from J, leaving 10 bases between. CDR1 and CDR2 from the germline V gene are SGHRS and YFSETQ. This CDR3 has 14 residues. CDR3 DNA: TGCGCCAGCAGCCGGGGGAGGTTGAACACTGAAGCTTTCTTT. This gives the protein CASSRGRLNTEAFF.

The chain is built from TRBV5-4 and TRBJ2-5; weak D call: TRBD2 (5 bases). Trimming stripped 5 bases from V and 5 bases from J, with 22 bases between. This CDR3 comprises 16 residues. Germline CDR1 and CDR2: SGHNT and YYREEE (reference sequence). The CDR3 sequence is CASSHASNTGGETQYF. The CDR3 nucleotides are TGTGCCAGCAGTCATGCTTCCAACACGGGCGGGGAGACCCAGTACTTC. Complete variable domain (other parts from reference TRBV5-4 and TRBJ2-5): ETGVTQSPTHLIKTRGQQVTLRCSSQSGHNTVSWYQQALGQGPQFIFQYYREEENGRGNFPPRFSGLQFPNYSSELNVNALELDDSALYLCASSHASNTGGETQYFGPGTRLLVL.

This rearrangement joins TRBV12-3 or TRBV12-4 to TRBJ2-3; D gene unclear. The CDR3 spans 13 residues. Trimming removed 3 bases at V and 2 bases at J, with 6 bases between. The CDR3 DNA sequence: TGTGCCAGCAGTTTTTGGGCCACAGATACGCAGTATTTT. Its translation: CASSFWATDTQYF.

J is TRBJ2-3 and V is TRBV30; D is unclear. V shed 2 bases and J shed 6 bases, with 9 bases lying between them. Germline V CDR1 and CDR2: GTSNPN, SVGIG (reference sequence). This CDR3 is built from 12 residues. CDR3 bases: TGTGCCTGGAGTCACGGTACGGATACGCAGTATTTT. This translates into CAWSHGTDTQYF.

The genes are TRBV7-6 and TRBJ1-5; D is perhaps TRBD1 (6 bases). V was trimmed by 1 base and J by 3 bases, leaving 13 bases between them. The CDR3 sequence is 16 residues long. Per germline, CDR1 SGHVS and CDR2 FNYEAQ. The CDR3 here is CASSLGSDSLNQPQHF. For the CDR3, the DNA is TGTGCCAGCAGCTTAGGGTCGGACAGTCTCAATCAGCCCCAGCATTTT. Based on the CDR3 plus reference TRBV7-6 and TRBJ1-5, the full variable domain is GAGVSQSPRYKVTKRGQDVALRCDPISGHVSLYWYRQALGQGPEFLTYFNYEAQQDKSGLPNDRFSAERPEGSISTLTIQRTEQRDSAMYRCASSLGSDSLNQPQHFGDGTRLSIL.

The V call is TRBV5-6, the J call TRBJ1-1, with D perhaps matching TRBD1 (5 bases). Trimming removed 0 bases at V and 0 bases at J, with 15 bases between. Germline CDR1 SGHDT, CDR2 YYEEEE. CDR3 length equals 17 residues. The CDR3 region is CASSLGLGTTMNTEAFF. CDR3 coding DNA: TGTGCCAGCAGCTTGGGGTTGGGGACTACGATGAACACTGAAGCTTTCTTT.

The V gene is TRBV6-6, the J gene TRBJ2-7, with 7 bases that match TRBD2. The V gene end was trimmed by 4 bases and the J gene end by 1 base; junction bases not matched to a gene: 1. Germline lookup yields CDR1 MNHNY and CDR2 SVGAGI (reference sequence). This CDR3 contains 13 residues. The CDR3: CASSWGLSYEQYF. CDR3 nucleotides: TGTGCCAGCAGTTGGGGACTATCCTACGAGCAGTACTTC.

DNA for the CDR3: TGCAGCGTTCGGACTAACACAGATACGCAGTATTTT. Translated, it gives CSVRTNTDTQYF. This rearrangement joins TRBV29-1 to TRBJ2-3, with D tentatively TRBD2 (6 bases). Trimming took off 5 bases at V and 2 bases at J, with 8 bases between the two ends. The V gene's germline CDR1 is SQVTM and CDR2 ANQGSEA. The CDR3 consists of 12 residues.

The chain couples TRBV6-2 or TRBV6-3 to TRBJ1-6; 8 positions match TRBD1. The CDR3 runs 16 residues. Germline V gene sequence: CDR1 MNHEY, CDR2 SVGEGT. J was trimmed by 8 bases and V by 6 bases; bases with no gene match: 12. CDR3 nucleotide sequence: TGTGCCAGCAGCAACCCCCCCGGGACAGGTCATTCACCCCTCCACTTT. This codes for CASSNPPGTGHSPLHF.

The V and J genes are TRBV5-1 and TRBJ1-1; 7 nucleotides line up with TRBD1. After removal of 4 bases from V and 1 base from J, the junction contained 4 bases not matched to a gene. The CDR3 length is 14 residues. In germline, CDR1 is SGHRS, CDR2 YFSETQ. The CDR3 bases are TGCGCCAGCAGCCAAGGGACAGCGAACACTGAAGCTTTCTTT. Its protein product is CASSQGTANTEAFF.

The chain carries TRBV5-1 and TRBJ1-1, with 7 bases identical to TRBD1. Germline V gene lookup returns CDR1 SGHRS and CDR2 YFSETQ. This CDR3 has 15 residues. Trimming cost V 4 bases and J 1 base; bases outside gene matches: 7. The CDR3 loop reads CASSPIGTANTEAFF. CDR3 in DNA: TGCGCCAGCAGCCCTATCGGGACAGCGAACACTGAAGCTTTCTTT.